The T cell receptor (beta chain) described here comes from a study of CD4 T cells in relation to SARS-CoV-2 and coronaviruses. Study in general: No peptide or an HIV-1 Nef peptide pool served as negative control. Crossreactive spike epitopes shared across donors were mapped to their HLA restriction.

Unexposed donor CD4+ T cells date from about 2011-2019, before the COVID-19 pandemic. The cells were cultured for approximately 10 days before CD4+ T cells were isolated. On days 3 and 7, cultures got half fresh IL-2 medium. The length of the CDR3 is 13 residues. The germline V and J ends were trimmed by 4 bases and 3 bases, with 7 bases remaining between them. In germline, CDR1 is LNHDA, CDR2 SQIVND (reference sequence). Clones were read by immunoSEQ multiplex PCR, and TCRdb kept only the in-frame ones, dropping some. The top ten clones hold roughly a quarter of a sample with about 19,000 clones, about three quarters of them seen once. For this clone: What it recognizes is unknown.

The sample comprised CD4+ T cells from PBMCs, cultured in vitro. The clonotype comes from a human donor in good health. V and J are TRBV19 and TRBJ1-5; possible D gene TRBD1, 5 bases. This chain's CDR3 is CASSRQINQPQHF. The CDR3 bases are TGTGCCAGTAGTAGACAGATCAATCAGCCCCAGCATTTT.